This T cell receptor (beta chain) was captured in a study of PD-L1 blockade in urothelial cancer. Study context: Patients had received 0 to 3 prior chemotherapy regimens. The median T cell count in blood samples was about 140,000. Regarding the study as a whole: It was durable-benefit patients whose tumor-associated blood clones expanded more at 3 weeks.

The method was immunoSEQ multiplex PCR; TCRdb's version includes in-frame clones alone and lacks a portion of them. This sample yields 40,000 to 45,000 clones, of which roughly 80% are seen a single time; about 16% belongs to the top ten. This CDR3 has 12 residues. The V gene lost 4 bases and the J gene lost 2 bases, with 6 bases spanning the gap. Germline V gene data show CDR1 as MDHEN and CDR2 as SYDVKM. This sample's time point: peripheral blood 6 weeks after treatment start. As for this clone: Its target is not known.

The rearrangement uses TRBV28 and TRBJ2-7; D unresolved. Specimen: PBMCs, collected around atezolizumab (anti-PD-L1) treatment. The clonotype originates from a man between 60 and 75 years old with urothelial cancer. The CDR3 nucleotides are TGTGCCAGCAGTTCGGTCACCTACGAGCAGTACTTC. This sequence encodes CASSSVTYEQYF. Supplemented by reference TRBV28 and TRBJ2-7, the full variable domain reads DVKVTQSSRYLVKRTGEKVFLECVQDMDHENMFWYRQDPGLGLRLIYFSYDVKMKEKGDIPEGYSVSREKKERFSLILESASTNQTSMYLCASSSVTYEQYFGPGTRLTVT.